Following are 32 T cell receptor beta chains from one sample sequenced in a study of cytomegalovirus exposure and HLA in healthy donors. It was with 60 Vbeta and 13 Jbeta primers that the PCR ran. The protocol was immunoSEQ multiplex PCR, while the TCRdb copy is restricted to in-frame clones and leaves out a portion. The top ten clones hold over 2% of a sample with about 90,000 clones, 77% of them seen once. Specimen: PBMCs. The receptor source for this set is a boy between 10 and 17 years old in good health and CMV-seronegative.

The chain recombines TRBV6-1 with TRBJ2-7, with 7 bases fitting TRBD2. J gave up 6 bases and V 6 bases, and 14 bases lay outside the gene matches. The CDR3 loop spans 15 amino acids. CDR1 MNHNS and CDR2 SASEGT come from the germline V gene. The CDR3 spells CASSLLAGALSEQYF. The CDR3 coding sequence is TGTGCCAGCAGCTTGCTGGCGGGAGCTTTGTCCGAGCAGTACTTC.

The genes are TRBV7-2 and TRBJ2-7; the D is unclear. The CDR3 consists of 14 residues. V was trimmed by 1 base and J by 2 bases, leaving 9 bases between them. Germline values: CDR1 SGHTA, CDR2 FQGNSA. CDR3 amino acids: CASSLVPPTYEQYF. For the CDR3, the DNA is TGTGCCAGCAGCTTAGTCCCCCCCACCTACGAGCAGTACTTC.

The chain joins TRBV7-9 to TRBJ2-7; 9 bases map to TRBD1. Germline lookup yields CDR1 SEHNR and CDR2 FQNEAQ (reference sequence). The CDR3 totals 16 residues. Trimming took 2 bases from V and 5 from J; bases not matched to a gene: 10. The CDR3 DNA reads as TGTGCCAGCAGCTTATTTGGGAGGGACAGGGACGACGAGCAGTACTTC. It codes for CASSLFGRDRDDEQYF.

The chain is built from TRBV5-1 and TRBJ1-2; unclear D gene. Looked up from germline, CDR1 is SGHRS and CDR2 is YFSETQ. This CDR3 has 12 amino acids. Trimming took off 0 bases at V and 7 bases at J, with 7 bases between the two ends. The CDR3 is CASSLGESGYTF. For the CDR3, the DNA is TGCGCCAGCAGCTTGGGGGAGAGTGGCTACACCTTC.

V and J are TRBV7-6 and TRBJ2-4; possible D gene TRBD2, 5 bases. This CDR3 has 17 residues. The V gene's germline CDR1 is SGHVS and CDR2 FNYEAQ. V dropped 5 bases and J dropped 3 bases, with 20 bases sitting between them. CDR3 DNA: TGTGCCAGCAGCGTGCGACCGGGGAAGATGGTCAAAAACATTCAGTACTTC. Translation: CASSVRPGKMVKNIQYF.

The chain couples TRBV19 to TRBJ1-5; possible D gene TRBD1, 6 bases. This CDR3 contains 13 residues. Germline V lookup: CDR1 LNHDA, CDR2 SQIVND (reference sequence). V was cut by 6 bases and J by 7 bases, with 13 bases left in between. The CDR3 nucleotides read TGTGCCAGTAGCACAGGGATGGACCAGCCCCAGCATTTT. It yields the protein CASSTGMDQPQHF.

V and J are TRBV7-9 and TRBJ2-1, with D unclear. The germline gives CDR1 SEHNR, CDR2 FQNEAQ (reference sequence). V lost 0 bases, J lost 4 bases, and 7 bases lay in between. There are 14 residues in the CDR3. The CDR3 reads CASSLAPGYNEQFF. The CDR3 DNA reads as TGTGCCAGCAGCTTAGCGCCAGGTTACAATGAGCAGTTCTTC.

Written as DNA, the CDR3 is TGTGCCAGCAGCTTTACTGGGACAGGGTCGACTAACTATGGCTACACCTTC. Translation gives CASSFTGTGSTNYGYTF. V and J are TRBV11-2 and TRBJ1-2; 9 bases map to TRBD1. CDR3 length equals 17 residues. Germline V gives CDR1 SGHAT, CDR2 FQNNGV. The trim removed 3 bases at V and 0 bases at J, leaving 8 bases unmatched.

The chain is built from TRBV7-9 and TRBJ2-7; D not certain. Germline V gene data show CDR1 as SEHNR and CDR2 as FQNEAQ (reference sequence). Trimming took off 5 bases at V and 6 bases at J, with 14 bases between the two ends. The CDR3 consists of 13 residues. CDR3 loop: CASSRTYTREQYF. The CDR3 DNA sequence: TGTGCCAGCAGCCGAACATACACCCGCGAGCAGTACTTC.

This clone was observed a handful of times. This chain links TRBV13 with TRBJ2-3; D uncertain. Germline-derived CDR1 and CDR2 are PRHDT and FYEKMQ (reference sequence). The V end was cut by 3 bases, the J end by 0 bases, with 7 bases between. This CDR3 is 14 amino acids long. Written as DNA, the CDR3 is TGTGCCAGCAGCTTTCTCCGGAGCACAGATACGCAGTATTTT. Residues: CASSFLRSTDTQYF.

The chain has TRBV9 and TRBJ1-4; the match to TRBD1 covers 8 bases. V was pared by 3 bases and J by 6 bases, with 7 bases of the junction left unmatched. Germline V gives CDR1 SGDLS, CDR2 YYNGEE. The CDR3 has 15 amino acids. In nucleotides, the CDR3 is TGTGCCAGCAGCGCCATGGACAGGGATGATGAAAAACTGTTTTTT. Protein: CASSAMDRDDEKLFF.

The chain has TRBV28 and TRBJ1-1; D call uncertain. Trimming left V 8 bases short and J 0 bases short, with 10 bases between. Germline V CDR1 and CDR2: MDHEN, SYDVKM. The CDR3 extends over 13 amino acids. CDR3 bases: TGTGCCAGCGTCTCCTCCTTGAACACTGAAGCTTTCTTT. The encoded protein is CASVSSLNTEAFF.

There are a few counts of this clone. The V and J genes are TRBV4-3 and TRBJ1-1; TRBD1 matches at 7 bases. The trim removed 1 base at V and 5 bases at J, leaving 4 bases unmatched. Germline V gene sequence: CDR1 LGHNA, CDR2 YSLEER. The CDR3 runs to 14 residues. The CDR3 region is CASSQGDRVTEAFF. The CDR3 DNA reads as TGCGCCAGCAGCCAAGGAGACAGGGTAACTGAAGCTTTCTTT.

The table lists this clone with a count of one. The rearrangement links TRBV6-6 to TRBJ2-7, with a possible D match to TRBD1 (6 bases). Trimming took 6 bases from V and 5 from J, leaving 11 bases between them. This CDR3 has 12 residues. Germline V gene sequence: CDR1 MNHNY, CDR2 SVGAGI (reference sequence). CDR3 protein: CASSPRGHEQYF. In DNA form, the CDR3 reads TGTGCCAGCAGCCCCAGGGGTCACGAGCAGTACTTC.

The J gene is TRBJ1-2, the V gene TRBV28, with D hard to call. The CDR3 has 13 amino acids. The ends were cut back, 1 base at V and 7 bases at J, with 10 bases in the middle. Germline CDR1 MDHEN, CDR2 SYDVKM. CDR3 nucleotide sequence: TGTGCCAGCAGTTTATCGGGAGGCGGTGGCTACACCTTC. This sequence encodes CASSLSGGGGYTF.

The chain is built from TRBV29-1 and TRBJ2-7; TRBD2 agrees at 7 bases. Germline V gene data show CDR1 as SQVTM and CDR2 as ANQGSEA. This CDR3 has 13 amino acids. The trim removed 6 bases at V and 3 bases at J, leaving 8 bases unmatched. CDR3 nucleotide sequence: TGCAGCGTCGAGCTCCCTAGCGGCTACGAGCAGTACTTC. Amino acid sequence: CSVELPSGYEQYF.

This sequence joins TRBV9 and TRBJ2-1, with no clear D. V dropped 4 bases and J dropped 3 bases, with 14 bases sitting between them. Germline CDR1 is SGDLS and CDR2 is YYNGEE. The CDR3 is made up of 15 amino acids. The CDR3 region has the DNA TGTGCCAGCAGCCTCAATGCGGCCATCTACAATGAGCAGTTCTTC. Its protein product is CASSLNAAIYNEQFF. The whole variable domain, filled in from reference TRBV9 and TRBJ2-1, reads DSGVTQTPKHLITATGQRVTLRCSPRSGDLSVYWYQQSLDQGLQFLIQYYNGEERAKGNILERFSAQQFPDLHSELNLSSLELGDSALYFCASSLNAAIYNEQFFGPGTRLTVL.

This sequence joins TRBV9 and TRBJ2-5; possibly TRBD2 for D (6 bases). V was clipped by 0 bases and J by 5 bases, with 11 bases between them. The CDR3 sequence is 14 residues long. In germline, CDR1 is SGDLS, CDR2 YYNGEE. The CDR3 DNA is TGTGCCAGCAGCGTAGGAGTGGGGAGGGAGACCCAGTACTTC. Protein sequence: CASSVGVGRETQYF.

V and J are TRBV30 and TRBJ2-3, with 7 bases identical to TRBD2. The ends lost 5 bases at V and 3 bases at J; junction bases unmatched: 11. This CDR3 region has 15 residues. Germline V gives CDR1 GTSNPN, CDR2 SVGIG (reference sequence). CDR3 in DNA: TGTGCCTGGCTAGGGTTGGCGGGGGTGACAGATACGCAGTATTTT. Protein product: CAWLGLAGVTDTQYF.

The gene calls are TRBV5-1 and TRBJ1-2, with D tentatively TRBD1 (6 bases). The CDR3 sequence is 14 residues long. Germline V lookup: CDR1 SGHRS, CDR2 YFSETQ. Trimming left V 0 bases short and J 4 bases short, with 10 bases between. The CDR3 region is CASSLVAQGYGYTF. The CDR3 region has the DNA TGCGCCAGCAGCTTGGTGGCACAGGGCTATGGCTACACCTTC.

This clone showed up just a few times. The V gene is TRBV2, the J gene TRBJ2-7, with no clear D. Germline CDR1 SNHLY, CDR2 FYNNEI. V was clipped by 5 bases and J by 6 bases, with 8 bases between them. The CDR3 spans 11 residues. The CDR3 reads CASSLGFEQYF. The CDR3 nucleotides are TGTGCCAGCAGTCTAGGCTTCGAGCAGTACTTC.

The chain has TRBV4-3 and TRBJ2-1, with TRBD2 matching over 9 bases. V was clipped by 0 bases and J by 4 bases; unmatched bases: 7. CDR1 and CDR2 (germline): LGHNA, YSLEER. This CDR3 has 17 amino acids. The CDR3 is CASSQDVLAGLYNEQFF. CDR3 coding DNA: TGCGCCAGCAGCCAAGATGTCCTAGCGGGGCTATACAATGAGCAGTTCTTC.

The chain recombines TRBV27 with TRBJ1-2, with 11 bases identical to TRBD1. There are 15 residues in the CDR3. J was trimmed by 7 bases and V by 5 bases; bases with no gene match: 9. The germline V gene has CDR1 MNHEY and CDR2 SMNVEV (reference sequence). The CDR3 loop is CASSTRTGGASGYTF. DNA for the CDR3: TGTGCCAGCAGTACTCGGACAGGGGGCGCCTCTGGCTACACCTTC.

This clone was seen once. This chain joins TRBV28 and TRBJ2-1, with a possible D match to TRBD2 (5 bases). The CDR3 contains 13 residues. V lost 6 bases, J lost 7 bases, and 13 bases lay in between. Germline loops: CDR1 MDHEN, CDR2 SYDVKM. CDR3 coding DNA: TGTGCCAGCAGGAGGGCTAGCCGTAATGAGCAGTTCTTC. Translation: CASRRASRNEQFF.

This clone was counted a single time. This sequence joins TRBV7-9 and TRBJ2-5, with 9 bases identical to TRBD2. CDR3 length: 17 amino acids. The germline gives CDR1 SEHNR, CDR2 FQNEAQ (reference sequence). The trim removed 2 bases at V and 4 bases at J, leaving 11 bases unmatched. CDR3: CASSLKGGRAGGETQYF. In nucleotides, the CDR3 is TGTGCCAGCAGCTTAAAAGGCGGGAGGGCCGGAGGAGAGACCCAGTACTTC. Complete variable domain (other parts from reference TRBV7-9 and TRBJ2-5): DTGVSQNPRHKITKRGQNVTFRCDPISEHNRLYWYRQTLGQGPEFLTYFQNEAQLEKSRLLSDRFSAERPKGSFSTLEIQRTEQGDSAMYLCASSLKGGRAGGETQYFGPGTRLLVL.

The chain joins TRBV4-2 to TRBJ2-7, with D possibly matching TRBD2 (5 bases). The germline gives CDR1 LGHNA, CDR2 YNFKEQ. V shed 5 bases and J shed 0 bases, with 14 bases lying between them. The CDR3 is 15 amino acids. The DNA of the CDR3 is TGTGCCAGCAGCTACGAGGACTCCTACTCCTACGAGCAGTACTTC. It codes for CASSYEDSYSYEQYF.

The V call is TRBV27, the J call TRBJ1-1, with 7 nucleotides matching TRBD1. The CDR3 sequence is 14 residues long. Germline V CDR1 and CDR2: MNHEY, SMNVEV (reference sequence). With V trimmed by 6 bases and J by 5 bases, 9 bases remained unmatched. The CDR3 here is CASSRTGVGTEAFF. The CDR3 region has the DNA TGTGCCAGCAGCAGAACAGGGGTGGGGACTGAAGCTTTCTTT.

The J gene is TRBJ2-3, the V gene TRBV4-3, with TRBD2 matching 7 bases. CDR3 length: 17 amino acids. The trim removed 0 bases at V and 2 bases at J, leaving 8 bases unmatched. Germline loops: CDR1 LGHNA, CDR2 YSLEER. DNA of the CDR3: TGCGCCAGCAGCCAAGATTTCCAGCGGGGTAACACAGATACGCAGTATTTT. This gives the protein CASSQDFQRGNTDTQYF.

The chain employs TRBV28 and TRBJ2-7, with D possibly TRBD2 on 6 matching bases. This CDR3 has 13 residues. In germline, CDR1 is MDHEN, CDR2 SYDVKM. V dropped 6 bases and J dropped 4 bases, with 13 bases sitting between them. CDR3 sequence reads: CASRPGSGYEQYF. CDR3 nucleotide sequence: TGTGCCAGCAGGCCCGGGAGTGGGTACGAGCAGTACTTC.

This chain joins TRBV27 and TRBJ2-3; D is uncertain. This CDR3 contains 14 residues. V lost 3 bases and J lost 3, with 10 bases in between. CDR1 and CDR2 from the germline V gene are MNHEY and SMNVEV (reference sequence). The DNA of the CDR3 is TGTGCCAGCAGTTTTGGGCAGAAGACAGATACGCAGTATTTT. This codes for CASSFGQKTDTQYF.

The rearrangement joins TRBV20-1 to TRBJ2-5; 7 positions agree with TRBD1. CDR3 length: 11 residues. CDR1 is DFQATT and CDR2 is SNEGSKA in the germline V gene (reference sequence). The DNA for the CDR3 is TGCAGAACAGGGGTTGGGGAGACCCAGTACTTC. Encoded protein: CRTGVGETQYF.

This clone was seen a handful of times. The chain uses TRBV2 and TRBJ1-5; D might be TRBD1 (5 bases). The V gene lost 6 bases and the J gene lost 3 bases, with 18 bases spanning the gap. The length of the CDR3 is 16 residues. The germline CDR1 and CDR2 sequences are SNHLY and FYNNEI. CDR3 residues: CASRQTESLLNQPQHF. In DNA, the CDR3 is TGTGCCAGCAGGCAGACAGAATCCCTCCTCAATCAGCCCCAGCATTTT.